Sequencing of this TCR beta chain was carried out in a study of cytomegalovirus exposure and HLA in healthy donors. Overall study results and limits: Per a prior analysis, the majority of TCR beta V segments were productive roughly 87% or roughly 30% of the time. It was only CMV serostatus that was available as immune exposure information.

PCR amplification relied on 60 Vbeta primers (plus 13 Jbeta primers). Clones were sequenced by immunoSEQ multiplex PCR, and TCRdb holds only the in-frame ones, with some missing. The data hold over 100,000 clones, with about three quarters observed a single time. A word on this clone: What it binds is unknown.

The sequenced material came from PBMCs. This receptor was taken from a woman aged 25 to 39 in good health and CMV-seropositive.

CDR3 loop: CASSQEVGRGSYTDTQYF. The CDR3 bases are TGCGCCAGCAGCCAAGAGGTCGGGCGGGGGAGCTACACAGATACGCAGTATTTT. The chain couples TRBV4-3 to TRBJ2-3; 7 bases are a match to TRBD2. V lost 0 bases and J lost 2; bases outside the gene matches: 11. The CDR3 sequence is 18 residues long. Germline V gives CDR1 LGHNA, CDR2 YSLEER.